This T cell receptor beta chain is from a study of blood T cell repertoires in COVID-19. In the study's own analysis: How many nucleated cells were present was estimated from reference gene primer amplification. Profiling relied on immunoSEQ multiplex PCR, and the TCRdb table lists in-frame clones only, not all of them. V and J calls and clone size are copied from that table; D and trimming were computed from the DNA. The table has approximately 360,000 clones, approximately 90% seen once. Germline trimming cut 4 bases from V and 3 bases from J; bases unmatched to any gene: 4. The germline CDR1 and CDR2 sequences are SGHRS and YFSETQ. This CDR3 comprises 14 residues.

The sequence derives from a woman aged 25 to 39 with acute COVID-19. The chain combines TRBV5-1 with TRBJ2-3, with 8 nucleotides matching TRBD2. The sample comprised PBMCs or T cells enriched from blood (not recorded which). CDR3 DNA sequence: TGCGCCAGCAGCGTACTAGCGGAAACAGATACGCAGTATTTT. Protein: CASSVLAETDTQYF.